The 29 T cell receptor beta chains below all came from one sample that was sequenced in a study of shared clonotypes between healthy human individuals. Terminally differentiated effector memory CD45RA+ cells were left out of the naive CD8 fraction, which was CD45RO-negative and positively selected for CCR7. The table came from immunoSEQ multiplex PCR; TCRdb's copy has only in-frame clones and leaves some out. This sample has approximately 740,000 clones; nearly 95% occur once, and the top ten carry less than 25%. Sequencing was done on a sample of naive CD8+ T cells sorted from blood. These receptor sequences come from a man under 40 in good health.

The chain has TRBV7-6 and TRBJ2-7; either TRBD1 or TRBD2 may fit D (5 bases each). Germline CDR1 SGHVS, CDR2 FNYEAQ. The ends were cut back, 3 bases at V and 7 bases at J, with 13 bases in the middle. The CDR3 has 13 amino acids. The DNA for the CDR3 is TGTGCCAGCAGCTTGTCCGGGGCGGGTGAGCAGTACTTC. Translation gives CASSLSGAGEQYF.

The V gene is TRBV2, the J gene TRBJ2-1, with TRBD1 identical over 7 bases. The CDR3 consists of 15 residues. Trimming at V came to 2 bases and at J to 4 bases, leaving 5 bases not matched to a gene. Germline V CDR1 and CDR2: SNHLY, FYNNEI. The CDR3 region has the DNA TGTGCCAGCAGTGAACTTCGGACAGGTTACAATGAGCAGTTCTTC. Translation: CASSELRTGYNEQFF.

The CDR3 nucleotides are TGTGCCAGCAGCTTTTTACTAGCGGGAGGGAGGGAGACCCAGTACTTC. Translation: CASSFLLAGGRETQYF. The chain links TRBV7-6 to TRBJ2-5; 13 bases are a match to TRBD2. The CDR3 has 16 residues. J gave up 5 bases and V 3 bases, and 6 bases lay outside the gene matches. Germline CDR1 is SGHVS and CDR2 is FNYEAQ. Variable domain in full (rest from reference TRBV7-6 and TRBJ2-5): GAGVSQSPRYKVTKRGQDVALRCDPISGHVSLYWYRQALGQGPEFLTYFNYEAQQDKSGLPNDRFSAERPEGSISTLTIQRTEQRDSAMYRCASSFLLAGGRETQYFGPGTRLLVL.

The CDR3 is CATSRGRGYSYEQYF. The CDR3 DNA is TGTGCCACCAGCCGGGGTCGAGGTTACTCCTACGAGCAGTACTTC. The chain is built from TRBV15 and TRBJ2-7; TRBD2 might be the D (5 bases). In germline, CDR1 is LNHNV, CDR2 YYDKDF (reference sequence). The CDR3 runs 15 residues. Trimming cost V 5 bases and J 0 bases, with 14 bases left between them.

The V gene is TRBV4-3, the J gene TRBJ2-2; TRBD1 agrees at 7 bases. V shed 1 base, J shed 5 bases, and the junction held 1 base outside the gene matches. The CDR3 sequence is 14 residues long. Germline lookup yields CDR1 LGHNA and CDR2 YSLEER. The chain's CDR3 is CASSQVTGTGELFF. The CDR3 DNA reads TGCGCCAGCAGCCAAGTGACAGGGACCGGGGAGCTGTTTTTT.

This chain links TRBV10-1 with TRBJ2-7, with D unresolved. This CDR3 is built from 13 residues. Germline lookup yields CDR1 WNHNN and CDR2 SYGVQD (reference sequence). V gave up 4 bases and J gave up 2 bases, with 9 bases separating them. Here the CDR3 DNA reads TGCGCCAGCAGTGCACGCCAGACCTACGAGCAGTACTTC. Its protein is CASSARQTYEQYF.

The chain's CDR3 is CASSQENQGLNYGYTF. The CDR3 DNA follows: TGCGCCAGCAGCCAAGAAAATCAAGGCCTTAACTATGGCTACACCTTC. The chain uses TRBV4-1 and TRBJ1-2; D uncertain. Germline V gene data show CDR1 as MGHRA and CDR2 as YSYEKL. Deletions cut 0 bases from V and 1 base from J, with 12 bases between. The length of the CDR3 is 16 residues.

The V gene is TRBV5-5, the J gene TRBJ2-7; possible D gene TRBD1, 6 bases. The germline V gene has CDR1 SGHKS and CDR2 YYEKEE (reference sequence). This CDR3 contains 12 residues. V was cut by 4 bases and J by 3 bases, with 8 bases left in between. The CDR3 loop reads CASSGDNYEQYF. The CDR3 coding sequence is TGTGCCAGCAGCGGGGACAACTACGAGCAGTACTTC.

This clone came up a few times. This rearrangement joins TRBV15 to TRBJ1-3; 7 nucleotides match TRBD1. This CDR3 has 14 amino acids. The V segment lost 0 bases and the J segment 4 bases; nucleotides outside the gene matches: 0. The V gene's germline CDR1 is LNHNV and CDR2 YYDKDF (reference sequence). CDR3 coding DNA: TGTGCCACCAGCAGAGAGGACAGGGGAAACACCATATATTTT. It is translated as CATSREDRGNTIYF. The whole variable domain, filled in from reference TRBV15 and TRBJ1-3, reads DAMVIQNPRYQVTQFGKPVTLSCSQTLNHNVMYWYQQKSSQAPKLLFHYYDKDFNNEADTPDNFQSRRPNTSFCFLDIRSPGLGDTAMYLCATSREDRGNTIYFGEGSWLTVV.

Comments on this clone: Different DNA sequences within this sample yield the same CDR3. The chain couples TRBV27 to TRBJ2-1, with a tentative D call TRBD2 (6 bases). Trimming removed 4 bases at V and 0 bases at J, with 7 bases between. The V gene's germline CDR1 is MNHEY and CDR2 SMNVEV (reference sequence). There are 14 residues in the CDR3. CDR3 sequence (DNA): TGTGCCAGCAGTTACGGGAGCTCCTACAATGAGCAGTTCTTC. Translated: CASSYGSSYNEQFF.

In nucleotides, the CDR3 is TGTGCCACCAGCATATCTGGTAGGGAGCAGTACTTC. Its translation: CATSISGREQYF. This chain links TRBV15 with TRBJ2-7; D not certain. The CDR3 runs 12 residues. Trimming shortened V by 4 bases and J by 7 bases, and 11 bases separated the two germline ends. CDR1 is LNHNV and CDR2 is YYDKDF in the germline V gene (reference sequence).

This clone was detected only once. The chain uses TRBV18 and TRBJ1-4; 12 bases fit TRBD1. V was clipped by 1 base and J by 7 bases; unmatched bases: 7. The CDR3 is 17 amino acids. Looked up from germline, CDR1 is KGHSH and CDR2 is LQKENI. The CDR3 loop reads CASSPQFPGQGAEKLFF. The DNA for the CDR3 is TGTGCCAGCTCACCACAGTTTCCGGGACAGGGGGCTGAAAAACTGTTTTTT. The full variable domain, completed using reference TRBV18 and TRBJ1-4, is NAGVMQNPRHLVRRRGQEARLRCSPMKGHSHVYWYRQLPEEGLKFMVYLQKENIIDESGMPKERFSAEFPKEGPSILRIQQVVRGDSAAYFCASSPQFPGQGAEKLFFGSGTQLSVL.

The chain links TRBV7-9 to TRBJ2-1, with D possibly being TRBD2 (5 bases). V was clipped by 2 bases and J by 4 bases, with 12 bases between them. Looked up from germline, CDR1 is SEHNR and CDR2 is FQNEAQ (reference sequence). The CDR3 spans 15 residues. The DNA for the CDR3 is TGTGCCAGCAGCTTAACGAGCGGAGAATACAATGAGCAGTTCTTC. Its translation: CASSLTSGEYNEQFF. Filled out from reference TRBV7-9 and TRBJ2-1, the complete variable domain reads DTGVSQNPRHKITKRGQNVTFRCDPISEHNRLYWYRQTLGQGPEFLTYFQNEAQLEKSRLLSDRFSAERPKGSFSTLEIQRTEQGDSAMYLCASSLTSGEYNEQFFGPGTRLTVL.

Turning to this clone: At the DNA level, this CDR3 is encoded by other sequences in the same sample as well. This chain links TRBV30 with TRBJ1-1, with a weak D call TRBD1 (6 bases). Trimming left V 0 bases short and J 4 bases short, with 9 bases between. Germline V gene lookup returns CDR1 GTSNPN and CDR2 SVGIG (reference sequence). The CDR3 sequence is 13 residues long. The CDR3 reads CAWSVGGGTEAFF. In nucleotides, the CDR3 is TGTGCCTGGAGTGTCGGAGGGGGCACTGAAGCTTTCTTT.

This sequence joins TRBV7-6 and TRBJ2-1; unclear D gene. The CDR3 is made up of 13 amino acids. The germline V gene encodes CDR1 SGHVS and CDR2 FNYEAQ. Trimming took off 5 bases at V and 3 bases at J, with 8 bases between the two ends. The DNA for the CDR3 is TGTGCCAGCAGCGGAACTGTCTACAATGAGCAGTTCTTC. Amino acids: CASSGTVYNEQFF.

The CDR3 DNA reads as TGTGCCAGCAGCTTGGTAGCGGGACTAGCGAGGGACGAGCAGTACTTC. Residues: CASSLVAGLARDEQYF. The chain links TRBV5-5 to TRBJ2-7; TRBD2 aligns across 10 bases. Germline V gene data show CDR1 as SGHKS and CDR2 as YYEKEE (reference sequence). The V segment lost 0 bases and the J segment 5 bases; nucleotides outside the gene matches: 8. This CDR3 comprises 16 residues.

Regarding this clone: The identical CDR3 is also encoded by other nucleotide sequences in the sample. The chain couples TRBV7-9 to TRBJ2-7; D uncertain. CDR1 and CDR2 from the germline V gene are SEHNR and FQNEAQ (reference sequence). The length of the CDR3 is 13 residues. The V end was cut by 3 bases, the J end by 2 bases, with 8 bases between. CDR3 residues: CASSLAAPYEQYF. CDR3 DNA: TGTGCCAGCAGCTTGGCGGCGCCCTACGAGCAGTACTTC.

The gene calls are TRBV27 and TRBJ1-1; unclear D gene. In germline, CDR1 is MNHEY, CDR2 SMNVEV (reference sequence). There are 11 residues in the CDR3. Trimming pared 5 bases from V and 6 bases from J, leaving 7 bases between. CDR3 sequence: CASSKGAEAFF. The CDR3 DNA reads as TGTGCCAGCAGTAAGGGCGCTGAAGCTTTCTTT.

The rearrangement uses TRBV7-6 and TRBJ2-7; 12 positions match TRBD1. Trimming cost V 4 bases and J 2 bases; bases outside gene matches: 12. CDR3 length: 18 amino acids. Germline-derived CDR1 and CDR2 are SGHVS and FNYEAQ. CDR3 DNA: TGTGCCAGCAGCTCGGGACAGGGGGCGGGAAGTAAGGCCTACGAGCAGTACTTC. It encodes CASSSGQGAGSKAYEQYF.

J is TRBJ2-1 and V is TRBV9; a weak D match, TRBD2 (5 bases). V gave up 3 bases and J gave up 6 bases, with 10 bases separating them. The CDR3 has 13 amino acids. CDR1 SGDLS and CDR2 YYNGEE come from the germline V gene. The chain's CDR3 is CASSEPRGNEQFF. The CDR3 DNA sequence: TGTGCCAGCAGCGAACCTCGGGGCAATGAGCAGTTCTTC. The full variable domain, rest sourced from reference TRBV9 and TRBJ2-1, is DSGVTQTPKHLITATGQRVTLRCSPRSGDLSVYWYQQSLDQGLQFLIQYYNGEERAKGNILERFSAQQFPDLHSELNLSSLELGDSALYFCASSEPRGNEQFFGPGTRLTVL.

The rearrangement links TRBV11-2 to TRBJ2-1; tentatively, D is TRBD1 (5 bases). The CDR3 contains 15 residues. V lost 5 bases, J lost 9 bases, and 20 bases lay in between. Germline-derived CDR1 and CDR2 are SGHAT and FQNNGV. The CDR3 region is CASSPTGQTTAEQFF. As DNA, the CDR3 is TGTGCCAGCAGCCCCACAGGACAAACCACCGCTGAGCAGTTCTTC.

The chain combines TRBV7-7 with TRBJ2-7; D perhaps matches TRBD2 (6 bases). This CDR3 region has 14 residues. V dropped 3 bases and J dropped 0 bases, with 9 bases sitting between them. Germline-derived CDR1 and CDR2 are SSHAT and FNYEAQ (reference sequence). The CDR3 loop reads CASSLRGGSYEQYF. The CDR3 region has the DNA TGTGCCAGCAGCTTGCGGGGTGGCTCCTACGAGCAGTACTTC.

As to this clone: The sample contains more than one DNA sequence encoding this CDR3. The chain employs TRBV11-2 and TRBJ2-7, with 8 positions matching TRBD2. Germline-derived CDR1 and CDR2 are SGHAT and FQNNGV. This CDR3 region has 13 residues. Trimming at V came to 3 bases and at J to 3 bases, leaving 1 base not matched to a gene. CDR3 nucleotide sequence: TGTGCCAGCAGCTTCGGGAGGGGCTACGAGCAGTACTTC. This encodes CASSFGRGYEQYF. Full variable domain (remainder filled in from reference TRBV11-2 and TRBJ2-7): EAGVAQSPRYKIIEKRQSVAFWCNPISGHATLYWYQQILGQGPKLLIQFQNNGVVDDSQLPKDRFSAERLKGVDSTLKIQPAKLEDSAVYLCASSFGRGYEQYFGPGTRLTVT.

The V call is TRBV10-2, the J call TRBJ1-1, with unresolved D. Trimming pared 0 bases from V and 1 base from J, leaving 15 bases between. Germline V gives CDR1 WSHSY, CDR2 SAAADI. This CDR3 has 17 residues. CDR3 nucleotides: TGCGCCAGCAGTGAGTCGACTCGTCGAACCCGGAACACTGAAGCTTTCTTT. As protein: CASSESTRRTRNTEAFF.

The V gene is TRBV10-3, the J gene TRBJ2-1; no firm D call. The CDR3 totals 12 residues. The V gene lost 5 bases and the J gene lost 7 bases, with 9 bases spanning the gap. Germline V gene sequence: CDR1 ENHRY, CDR2 SYGVKD. The CDR3 region is CAISHISNEQFF. The CDR3, as DNA: TGTGCCATCAGTCATATCAGTAATGAGCAGTTCTTC.

This chain links TRBV19 with TRBJ2-4; tentative D call: TRBD2 (5 bases). The V and J ends lost 10 bases and 11 bases respectively, with 15 bases between them. The CDR3 runs 11 residues. Germline CDR1 is LNHDA and CDR2 is SQIVND (reference sequence). CDR3 sequence reads: CATKGGVVQYF. DNA for the CDR3: TGTGCCACCAAAGGAGGTGTAGTTCAGTACTTC.

The CDR3 nucleotides read TGTGCCAGCAGCGAAGCGAAGGTGCTTGGAACAGATACGCAGTATTTT. Translated, it gives CASSEAKVLGTDTQYF. This chain links TRBV5-4 with TRBJ2-3; D gene uncertain. V lost 4 bases, J lost 3 bases, and 18 bases lay in between. The CDR3 consists of 16 residues. CDR1 is SGHNT and CDR2 is YYREEE in the germline V gene (reference sequence).

The chain employs TRBV7-9 and TRBJ1-1; D is uncertain. The CDR3 extends over 13 amino acids. CDR1 is SEHNR and CDR2 is FQNEAQ in the germline V gene (reference sequence). Trimming pared 4 bases from V and 6 bases from J, leaving 12 bases between. The DNA for the CDR3 is TGTGCCAGCAGCTATCCGACCTACCCTGAAGCTTTCTTT. As protein: CASSYPTYPEAFF.

The chain has TRBV29-1 and TRBJ2-7; no reliable D call. Germline CDR1 and CDR2: SQVTM and ANQGSEA. This CDR3 has 11 residues. The germline V and J ends were trimmed by 7 bases and 7 bases, with 14 bases remaining between them. The CDR3 DNA reads as TGCAGCGCTACCCTGACGCGAGAGCAGTACTTC. This codes for CSATLTREQYF.